The sequence of this T cell receptor beta chain was determined in a study of glioma-infiltrating T cells after dendritic cell vaccination. Selection required adequate fresh-frozen tumor tissue plus more than two years' survival data. Before vaccination, two weeks after the third vaccination, and at progression, PBMC were collected. The CDR3 sequence is 12 residues long. In germline, CDR1 is SSHAT, CDR2 FNYEAQ (reference sequence). Input was approximately 2.2 ug genomic DNA, or all available if less. Profiling relied on immunoSEQ multiplex PCR, and the TCRdb table lists in-frame clones only, not all of them. The sample carries around 58,000 clones, 82% recorded once. With respect to this clone: One end of the junction varies from germline; a read error may be responsible.

The sample consisted of blood, taken before dendritic cell vaccination. This rearrangement joins TRBV7-7 to TRBJ2-7; a weak D match, TRBD2 (5 bases). The receptor comes from a human donor with glioblastoma. Written as DNA, the CDR3 is TGTGCTAGCAGCTTCCTCTCCGGGGAACGGTACTTC. This translates into CASSFLSGERYF.